Listed below are T cell receptor beta chains from one sample, sequenced in a study of shared clonotypes between healthy human individuals. Assay: immunoSEQ multiplex PCR; the TCRdb copy retains only in-frame clones and omits some. This sample has a few million clones, with more than 90% found just once. Sequenced: naive CD4+ T cells sorted from blood. The source of these receptors is a man aged 18 to 29 in good health. The CDR3 runs from the conserved cysteine through the conserved F or W. The D gene is left open where the match is weak. Clone sizes are given selectively: once, few, many, or a class where the clone is expanded.

clone_size,d_call,v_call,j_call,cdr3_nt,cdr3_aa
-,TRBD2,TRBV6-1,TRBJ2-7,TGTGCCAGCAGTGCTGCACCTAGCGGGGGCTCCTACGAGCAGTACTTC,CASSAAPSGGSYEQYF
-,-,TRBV6-1,TRBJ2-7,TGTGCCAGCAACCGAGGGACGGCAACCTACGAGCAGTACTTC,CASNRGTATYEQYF
-,TRBD1,TRBV4-1,TRBJ2-1,TGCGCCAGCAGCCGCGGGACAGGAGCTTTGAATGAGCAGTTCTTC,CASSRGTGALNEQFF
few,TRBD1,TRBV18,TRBJ2-7,TGTGCCAGCTCACCAAGGGACAGGGATTACTACGAGCAGTACTTC,CASSPRDRDYYEQYF
-,-,TRBV18,TRBJ2-7,TGTGCCAGCTCACCCCCAGCGTACCCCTACGAGCAGTACTTC,CASSPPAYPYEQYF
-,TRBD1,TRBV7-3,TRBJ1-1,TGTGCCAGCAGGGGACAGGGGAACACTGAAGCTTTCTTT,CASRGQGNTEAFF
-,-,TRBV6-5,TRBJ1-3,TGTGCCAGCAGTTACCCCACAGACTCTGGAAACACCATATATTTT,CASSYPTDSGNTIYF
-,-,TRBV27,TRBJ2-1,TGTGCCAGCAGGAATCGATACAATGAGCAGTTCTTC,CASRNRYNEQFF
-,TRBD1,TRBV5-1,TRBJ2-4,TGCGCCAGCAGCTTGGGAGGGGGACAGGGTAACATTCAGTACTTC,CASSLGGGQGNIQYF
once,TRBD2,TRBV30,TRBJ2-3,TGTGCCTGGAGGGCGGGACTAGCATTCTCAGATACGCAGTATTTT,CAWRAGLAFSDTQYF
-,-,TRBV11-3,TRBJ2-3,TGTGCCAGCAGCTACCAGGGTCTTGGCACAGATACGCAGTATTTT,CASSYQGLGTDTQYF
-,-,TRBV6-5,TRBJ1-5,TGTGCCAGCAGTGACGGGCCGAATCAGCCCCAGCATTTT,CASSDGPNQPQHF
-,-,TRBV10-3,TRBJ2-2,TGTGCCATCAATCGACAGGCGGACACCGGGGAGCTGTTTTTT,CAINRQADTGELFF
-,-,TRBV7-2,TRBJ2-7,TGTGCCAGCAGCTTAGCACCAGGTAGCGAGCAGTACTTC,CASSLAPGSEQYF
-,-,TRBV6-1,TRBJ1-6,TGTGCCAGCAGTGATAGAGTCTCCTATAATTCACCCCTCCACTTT,CASSDRVSYNSPLHF
-,TRBD2,TRBV4-1,TRBJ2-1,TGCGCCAGCAGCCGCGGACTAGCGGGGGGCCTCAGCTCCTACAATGAGCAGTTCTTC,CASSRGLAGGLSSYNEQFF
-,-,TRBV20-1,TRBJ2-7,TGCAGTGCTACGGGTAACTACGAGCAGTACTTC,CSATGNYEQYF
-,-,TRBV6-6,TRBJ2-1,TGTGCCAGCAGTTACGGGGGGATCTCCTACAATGAGCAGTTCTTC,CASSYGGISYNEQFF
once,-,TRBV7-2,TRBJ2-3,TGTGCCAGCAGCTTTGACGGAGGGACAGATACGCAGTATTTT,CASSFDGGTDTQYF
once,-,TRBV7-4,TRBJ2-1,TGTGCCAGCAGCTTAGGTGCAGGGAATGGAGTTGATGAGCAGTTCTTC,CASSLGAGNGVDEQFF
-,TRBD1,TRBV27,TRBJ2-7,TGTGCCAGCAGTTTAGGACAGGGAGGCTCCTACGAGCAGTACTTC,CASSLGQGGSYEQYF
-,-,TRBV27,TRBJ1-2,TGTGCCAGCAGCTCCCGGACAGCCTATGGCTACACCTTC,CASSSRTAYGYTF
-,-,TRBV27,TRBJ2-3,TGTGCCAGCAGCCGGAGGACAGTAGCCACAGATACGCAGTATTTT,CASSRRTVATDTQYF
-,TRBD1,TRBV7-8,TRBJ1-3,TGTGCCAGCAGCCAAAGACCTCAGGGGGCGAGCTCTGGAAACACCATATATTTT,CASSQRPQGASSGNTIYF
once,TRBD2,TRBV5-1,TRBJ2-3,TGCGCCAGCAGCCCAAAGACTAGCGGGCGCACAGATACGCAGTATTTT,CASSPKTSGRTDTQYF
-,TRBD1,TRBV7-9,TRBJ2-7,TGTGCCAGCACCCCGAGGGACAGCTCCTACGAGCAGTACTTC,CASTPRDSSYEQYF
-,TRBD1,TRBV11-2,TRBJ1-6,TGTGCCAGCACCTCCATAGGGACAGGGCGTCATGGAGGTAATTCACCCCTCCACTTT,CASTSIGTGRHGGNSPLHF
few,TRBD1,TRBV19,TRBJ1-2,TGTGCCAGTAGTGTCCTGGGACAGGGGCCCTCCTATGGCTACACCTTC,CASSVLGQGPSYGYTF
-,-,TRBV10-3,TRBJ1-6,TGTGCCATCAGTGAGTCGGGGATGGGATTCACCCTCCACTTT,CAISESGMGFTLHF
-,TRBD1,TRBV6-1,TRBJ1-1,TGTGCCAGCAGGACAGGGGATGGAACTGAAGCTTTCTTT,CASRTGDGTEAFF
-,TRBD2,TRBV7-3,TRBJ2-3,TGTGCCAGCAGCGGGAGCGGGGGCGGAGATACGCAGTATTTT,CASSGSGGGDTQYF
-,TRBD1,TRBV5-1,TRBJ2-6,TGCGCCAGCAGCTTAGGGGGGACAGGGTCCACTGGGGCCAACGTCCTGACTTTC,CASSLGGTGSTGANVLTF
once,-,TRBV4-3,TRBJ2-7,TGCGCCAGCCGCCAAACAATGTCGAGCTCCTACGAGCAGTACTTC,CASRQTMSSSYEQYF
-,-,TRBV9,TRBJ1-1,TGTGCCAGCAGCGGGGAGGGCCAGACTGAAGCTTTCTTT,CASSGEGQTEAFF
-,-,TRBV6-6,TRBJ1-2,TGTGCCAGCAGGGGGGCAGGGAGGGATGGCTACACCTTC,CASRGAGRDGYTF
-,-,TRBV7-9,TRBJ1-6,TGTGCCAGCAGTCAACTAGGGGTGAGCTCCTATAATTCACCCCTCCACTTT,CASSQLGVSSYNSPLHF
-,-,TRBV19,TRBJ2-3,TGTGCCAGCGGTGACGGTGATACGCAGTATTTT,CASGDGDTQYF
-,TRBD2,TRBV4-3,TRBJ2-7,TGCGCCAGCAGCCAAGCCGGTCCCGGACTAGCGGCCTCCTACGAGCAGTACTTC,CASSQAGPGLAASYEQYF
-,-,TRBV11-2,TRBJ1-2,TGTGCCAGCACCATAGCCCAAGGGGCGAGGGGCTACACCTTC,CASTIAQGARGYTF
-,TRBD1,TRBV5-1,TRBJ2-2,TGCGCCAGCAGCAGAGGACAGGAAGCCGGGGAGCTGTTTTTT,CASSRGQEAGELFF
-,-,TRBV7-9,TRBJ1-4,TGTGCCAGCAGCTTCAGTGAGTCTAATGAAAAACTGTTTTTT,CASSFSESNEKLFF
once,-,TRBV7-2,TRBJ1-3,TGTGCCAGCAGCTTATTCAGGAACTCTGGAAACACCATATATTTT,CASSLFRNSGNTIYF
once,TRBD2,TRBV19,TRBJ2-3,TGTGCCAGTAGTATAGGCGGGAGGATCACAGATACGCAGTATTTT,CASSIGGRITDTQYF
-,-,TRBV6-5,TRBJ2-1,TGTGCCAGCAGTTACTTTGGGGGATACAATGAGCAGTTCTTC,CASSYFGGYNEQFF
-,-,TRBV19,TRBJ2-3,TGTGCCAGTAGTATAGATCAGGGCGGGAGCACAGATACGCAGTATTTT,CASSIDQGGSTDTQYF
-,-,TRBV19,TRBJ1-2,TGTGCCAGTAGTATAGAAATCGGCAGGGCGGATGGCTACACCTTC,CASSIEIGRADGYTF
-,TRBD2,TRBV10-3,TRBJ2-3,TGTGCCATCAGTGAGTCGACTAGCGGGGACGGAGATACGCAGTATTTT,CAISESTSGDGDTQYF
-,TRBD1,TRBV5-4,TRBJ2-5,TGTGCCAGCAGCTTAGGACAGGCCAAAGAGACCCAGTACTTC,CASSLGQAKETQYF
-,TRBD2,TRBV6-5,TRBJ2-4,TGTGCCAGCAGTTACATCGGGACTAGTGGCATTCAGTACTTC,CASSYIGTSGIQYF
-,-,TRBV6-5,TRBJ1-1,TGTGCCAGCAGTTACTCGGTGGACCTGAACACTGGAGCTTTCTTT,CASSYSVDLNTGAFF
-,TRBD1,TRBV4-2,TRBJ1-1,TGTGCCAGCAGCCCTATAGGACAGGGGGCGACTGAAGCTTTCTTT,CASSPIGQGATEAFF
-,-,TRBV7-9,TRBJ2-5,TGTGCCAGCAGCTTAGTGGGTCGGCCCGGGGACGACCAGTACTTC,CASSLVGRPGDDQYF
-,-,TRBV27,TRBJ1-5,TGTGCCAGCAGTTTATCCTTTACAGGGAATCAGCCCCAGCATTTT,CASSLSFTGNQPQHF
-,-,TRBV6-5,TRBJ1-5,TGTGCCAGCAGCCGGGGGGGAAGCAATCAGCCCCAGCATTTT,CASSRGGSNQPQHF
-,-,TRBV2,TRBJ2-7,TGTGCCAGCCGAGGAACAGGGTTTACCTACGAGCAGTACTTC,CASRGTGFTYEQYF
-,-,TRBV9,TRBJ2-1,TGTGCCAGCAGCGTAACGGGATTTGGGATTGGCAATGAGCAGTTCTTC,CASSVTGFGIGNEQFF
-,-,TRBV28,TRBJ1-5,TGTGCCAGCAGTTTCTACAGGGTGAAGGGCAATCAGCCCCAGCATTTT,CASSFYRVKGNQPQHF
-,-,TRBV27,TRBJ1-6,TGTGCCAGCAGTTTAATGGGTGGTGGTAATTCACCCCTCCACTTT,CASSLMGGGNSPLHF
-,TRBD1,TRBV7-2,TRBJ1-4,TGTGCCAGCAGCCCAGACGTGACAGGGACTAATGAAAAACTGTTTTTT,CASSPDVTGTNEKLFF
-,-,TRBV2,TRBJ1-1,TGTGCCAGCAGGGGGACTGCCATGAACACTGAAGCTTTCTTT,CASRGTAMNTEAFF